These 19 T cell receptor beta chains were sequenced from one sample in a study of CD8 T cells in ankylosing spondylitis. Using its own MiXCR run on the 5' RACE reads, TCRdb lists one record per CDR3 protein. This sample has under 450,000 distinct CDR3 sequences, with about a sixth found just once. Study-level points and caveats: Characteristic, it appeared, of ankylosing spondylitis blood was a TCR beta motif of roughly eight highly homologous variants.

Their specific antigens are unknown. Input material: blood, either unsorted or a sorted T cell fraction (not recorded which). The receptors were gathered from a male donor with ankylosing spondylitis.

V is TRBV2 and J is TRBJ1-1, with D uncertain. The germline V gene encodes CDR1 SNHLY and CDR2 FYNNEI. The CDR3 has 15 amino acids. V gave up 6 bases and J gave up 2 bases, with 16 bases separating them. Here the CDR3 DNA reads TGTGCCAGCAGACGAATCCAGACGGGCAACACTGAAGCTTTCTTT. Residues: CASRRIQTGNTEAFF.

The table lists this clonotype with a few counts. This chain connects TRBV28 to TRBJ2-1; TRBD1 matches at 8 bases. The CDR3 sequence is 15 residues long. Germline CDR1 reads MDHEN; CDR2 reads SYDVKM. Germline trimming cut 5 bases from V and 7 bases from J; bases unmatched to any gene: 10. CDR3 protein: CASSKSGGARNEQFF. The CDR3 DNA reads as TGTGCCAGCAGTAAATCAGGGGGCGCGAGGAATGAGCAGTTCTTC. Full variable domain (missing parts from reference TRBV28 and TRBJ2-1): DVKVTQSSRYLVKRTGEKVFLECVQDMDHENMFWYRQDPGLGLRLIYFSYDVKMKEKGDIPEGYSVSREKKERFSLILESASTNQTSMYLCASSKSGGARNEQFFGPGTRLTVL.

The V gene is TRBV10-3, the J gene TRBJ2-5; D uncertain. V gave up 8 bases and J gave up 2 bases, with 9 bases separating them. The CDR3 extends over 12 amino acids. Germline V gene lookup returns CDR1 ENHRY and CDR2 SYGVKD. CDR3 in amino acids: CAIGPLQETQYF. In DNA, the CDR3 is TGTGCCATCGGCCCTTTGCAAGAGACCCAGTACTTC.

This clonotype was seen only a few times. This chain connects TRBV20-1 to TRBJ2-5, with TRBD2 matching 12 bases. Trimming at V came to 6 bases and at J to 7 bases, leaving 12 bases not matched to a gene. The CDR3 is 15 amino acids. Germline V CDR1 and CDR2: DFQATT, SNEGSKA (reference sequence). The CDR3 is CSARLAGAPVGTQYF. The CDR3 nucleotides read TGCAGTGCCAGACTAGCGGGGGCCCCCGTAGGGACCCAGTACTTC.

This clonotype was seen a few times. This rearrangement joins TRBV7-2 to TRBJ2-7, with 8 bases fitting TRBD1. Per the germline V gene, CDR1 is SGHTA and CDR2 is FQGNSA. V trimming: 5 bases; J trimming: 1 base; junction bases outside the gene matches: 10. The CDR3 length is 16 residues. In DNA, the CDR3 is TGTGCCAGCAGCACGACAGGGGCCATTAGATCCTACGAGCAGTACTTC. Protein: CASSTTGAIRSYEQYF.

This clonotype appeared a few times. The chain combines TRBV5-6 with TRBJ2-2; 7 bases map to TRBD2. From germline, CDR1 is SGHDT and CDR2 YYEEEE. This CDR3 has 15 amino acids. Trimming cost V 2 bases and J 6 bases; bases outside gene matches: 7. The CDR3 DNA sequence: TGTGCCAGCAGCTTCGGCGGGAGAACTGCCGGGGAGCTGTTTTTT. It codes for CASSFGGRTAGELFF.

The rearrangement links TRBV7-3 to TRBJ2-1; 10 bases align to TRBD2. The CDR3 consists of 19 residues. Germline values: CDR1 SGHTA, CDR2 FQGTGA. With V trimmed by 1 base and J by 7 bases, 16 bases remained unmatched. In nucleotides, the CDR3 is TGTGCCAGCAGCTTAAGCGGCAGCGGGAGGGCCGCCATGGGTAATGAGCAGTTCTTC. Residues: CASSLSGSGRAAMGNEQFF.

The table lists this clonotype with a few counts. This chain joins TRBV7-2 and TRBJ2-7, with 8 bases matching TRBD2. V lost 4 bases and J lost 1; bases outside the gene matches: 6. Germline V gene sequence: CDR1 SGHTA, CDR2 FQGNSA. The CDR3 extends over 15 amino acids. CDR3 nucleotide sequence: TGTGCCAGCAGCTGGCTGAGCGGGAGTTCCTACGAGCAGTACTTC. Translated: CASSWLSGSSYEQYF.

The chain joins TRBV6-5 to TRBJ1-1; D not certain. The V end was cut by 0 bases, the J end by 5 bases, with 16 bases between. The germline CDR1 and CDR2 sequences are MNHEY and SVGAGI. The CDR3 consists of 16 residues. The DNA of the CDR3 is TGTGCCAGCAGTTACTCCCCCCGGAGTTTAGGGACTGAAGCTTTCTTT. Translated, it gives CASSYSPRSLGTEAFF.

This clonotype was detected only a few times. This chain links TRBV7-2 with TRBJ1-6, with D unclear. V gave up 1 base and J gave up 1 base, with 5 bases separating them. This CDR3 region has 15 residues. Germline V gene lookup returns CDR1 SGHTA and CDR2 FQGNSA. CDR3 DNA: TGTGCCAGCAGCTTAGGAGGGTCCTATAATTCACCCCTCCACTTT. Protein product: CASSLGGSYNSPLHF.

This chain uses TRBV5-4 with TRBJ1-4; D possibly corresponds to TRBD1 (5 bases). V lost 3 bases, J lost 0 bases, and 21 bases lay in between. CDR3 length equals 19 residues. Germline lookup yields CDR1 SGHNT and CDR2 YYREEE (reference sequence). CDR3 residues: CASSYLEGSRGTTNEKLFF. The CDR3 DNA follows: TGTGCCAGCAGCTATCTAGAGGGGAGTCGCGGTACAACTAATGAAAAACTGTTTTTT.

The table lists this clonotype with a few counts. The CDR3 loop reads CASSQAIIRGFNEKLFF. The CDR3 coding sequence is TGCGCCAGCAGCCAGGCCATTATCAGGGGATTTAATGAAAAACTGTTTTTT. The rearrangement joins TRBV4-1 to TRBJ1-4; weak D call: TRBD1 (6 bases). Trimming cost V 3 bases and J 4 bases, with 18 bases left between them. The germline CDR1 and CDR2 sequences are MGHRA and YSYEKL. The CDR3 extends over 17 amino acids.

This chain uses TRBV29-1 with TRBJ2-1, with D possibly matching TRBD1 (5 bases). CDR3 length: 15 amino acids. Trimming shortened V by 4 bases and J by 0 bases, and 13 bases separated the two germline ends. The germline gives CDR1 SQVTM, CDR2 ANQGSEA. The CDR3 bases are TGCAGCGTTGGAGGCGGACAAAGCTCCTACAATGAGCAGTTCTTC. This translates into CSVGGGQSSYNEQFF.

The chain links TRBV5-1 to TRBJ2-1, with TRBD2 matching 9 bases. The J segment lost 7 bases and the V segment lost 0 bases, leaving 8 bases of the junction unmatched. CDR1 and CDR2 from the germline V gene are SGHRS and YFSETQ. The CDR3 covers 16 residues. This CDR3 is CASSLGLSGSGNEQFF. As DNA, the CDR3 is TGCGCCAGCAGCTTGGGGCTTAGCGGGAGTGGGAATGAGCAGTTCTTC.

The chain has TRBV7-9 and TRBJ1-1; 8 nucleotides align to TRBD1. The germline V gene encodes CDR1 SEHNR and CDR2 FQNEAQ (reference sequence). The V segment lost 6 bases and the J segment 5 bases; nucleotides outside the gene matches: 8. The CDR3 covers 14 residues. Written as DNA, the CDR3 is TGTGCCAGCAGTCGCACAGGGGGGGAAACTGAAGCTTTCTTT. Amino acid sequence: CASSRTGGETEAFF.

The table lists this clonotype with a few counts. This chain connects TRBV18 to TRBJ1-1, with 8 bases identical to TRBD1. CDR1 KGHSH and CDR2 LQKENI come from the germline V gene. The trim removed 3 bases at V and 2 bases at J, leaving 5 bases unmatched. CDR3 length: 15 residues. CDR3 DNA sequence: TGTGCCAGCTCACCCGGACAGGGCCGTAACACTGAAGCTTTCTTT. It yields the protein CASSPGQGRNTEAFF.

The CDR3 reads CASSVASGDARGLDEQFF. CDR3 bases: TGTGCCAGCAGCGTAGCTAGCGGGGACGCCCGGGGTTTGGATGAGCAGTTCTTC. The rearrangement uses TRBV9 and TRBJ2-1, with 9 bases fitting TRBD2. The germline V gene encodes CDR1 SGDLS and CDR2 YYNGEE. Trimming at V came to 0 bases and at J to 8 bases, leaving 15 bases not matched to a gene. The CDR3 has 18 residues.

The V call is TRBV5-5, the J call TRBJ1-2; 9 positions agree with TRBD1. Germline-derived CDR1 and CDR2 are SGHKS and YYEKEE (reference sequence). Trimming cost V 5 bases and J 3 bases; bases outside gene matches: 8. The CDR3 is 15 residues long. CDR3 DNA: TGTGCCAGCAGTCCTTCCGGGACAGGGTACTATGGCTACACCTTC. This encodes CASSPSGTGYYGYTF.

The chain carries TRBV6-2 or TRBV6-3 and TRBJ2-1; D possibly corresponds to TRBD1 (6 bases). This CDR3 is built from 15 residues. Germline loops: CDR1 MNHEY, CDR2 SVGEGT. Trimming removed 4 bases from V and 8 bases from J, with 18 bases in between. CDR3 sequence reads: CASSLPVGGRDEQFF. The CDR3 DNA reads TGTGCCAGCAGTTTGCCCGTTGGGGGCAGGGATGAGCAGTTCTTC.